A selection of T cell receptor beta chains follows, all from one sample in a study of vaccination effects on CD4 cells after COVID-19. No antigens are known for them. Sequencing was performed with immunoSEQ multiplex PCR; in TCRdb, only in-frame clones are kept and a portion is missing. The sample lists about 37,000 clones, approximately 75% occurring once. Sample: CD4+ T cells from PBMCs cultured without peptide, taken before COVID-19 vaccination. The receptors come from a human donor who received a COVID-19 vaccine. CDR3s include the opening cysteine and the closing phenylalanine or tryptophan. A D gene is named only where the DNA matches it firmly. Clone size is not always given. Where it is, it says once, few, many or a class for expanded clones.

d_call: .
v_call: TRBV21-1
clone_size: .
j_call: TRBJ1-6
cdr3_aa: CASSSTDLGISPLHF
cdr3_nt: TGTGCCAGCAGCTCGACGGACCTAGGGATTTCACCCCTCCACTTT

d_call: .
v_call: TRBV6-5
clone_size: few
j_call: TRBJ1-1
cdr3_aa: CASGTPNTEAFF
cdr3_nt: TGTGCCAGCGGGACACCGAACACTGAAGCTTTCTTT

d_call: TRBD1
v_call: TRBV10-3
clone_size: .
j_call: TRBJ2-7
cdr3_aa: CAISREGQPLYEQYF
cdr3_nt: TGTGCCATCAGCCGAGAGGGACAGCCTCTCTACGAGCAGTACTTC

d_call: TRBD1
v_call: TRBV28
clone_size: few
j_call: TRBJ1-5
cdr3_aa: CASQEGQRNQPQHF
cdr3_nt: TGTGCCAGCCAGGAGGGACAGCGAAATCAGCCCCAGCATTTT

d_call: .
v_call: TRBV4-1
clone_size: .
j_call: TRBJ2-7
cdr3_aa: CASSQAIADYYEQYF
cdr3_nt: TGCGCCAGCAGCCAGGCCATAGCCGACTACTACGAGCAGTACTTC

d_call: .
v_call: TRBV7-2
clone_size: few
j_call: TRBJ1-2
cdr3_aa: CASSTRQTDGYTF
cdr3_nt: TGTGCCAGCAGCACGCGACAGACCGATGGCTACACCTTC

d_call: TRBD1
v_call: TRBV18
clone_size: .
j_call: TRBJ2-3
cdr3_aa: CASSPPRTGEDTQYF
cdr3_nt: TGTGCCAGCTCACCGCCCCGGACAGGGGAAGATACGCAGTATTTT

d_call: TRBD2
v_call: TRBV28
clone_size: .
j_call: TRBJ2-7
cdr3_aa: CASSLGLGLLEQYF
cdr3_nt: TGTGCCAGCAGTTTGGGACTAGGTCTCTTGGAGCAGTACTTC

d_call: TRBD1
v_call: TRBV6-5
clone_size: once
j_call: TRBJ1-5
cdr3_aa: CASRRTGIDRQPQHF
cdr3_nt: TGTGCCAGCAGGCGGACAGGGATTGACCGGCAGCCCCAGCATTTT

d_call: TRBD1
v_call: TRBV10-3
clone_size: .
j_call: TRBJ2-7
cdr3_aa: CAIKLTGLDEQYF
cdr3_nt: TGTGCCATCAAGTTGACAGGGCTGGACGAGCAGTACTTC

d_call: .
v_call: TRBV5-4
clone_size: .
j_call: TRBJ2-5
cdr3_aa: CASSLRRGLQETQYF
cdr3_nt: TGTGCCAGCAGCTTGAGGCGGGGCCTCCAAGAGACCCAGTACTTC

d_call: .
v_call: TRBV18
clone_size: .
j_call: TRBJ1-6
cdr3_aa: CASSSQQSSPLHF
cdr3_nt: TGTGCCAGCTCATCTCAACAGAGCTCACCCCTCCACTTT

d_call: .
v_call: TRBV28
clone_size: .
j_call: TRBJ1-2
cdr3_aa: CASSLGAEGYTF
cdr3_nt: TGTGCCAGCAGTTTAGGGGCGGAGGGCTACACCTTC

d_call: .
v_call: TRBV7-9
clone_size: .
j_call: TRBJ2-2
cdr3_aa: CASSPGLNTGELFF
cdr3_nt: TGTGCCAGCAGCCCGGGACTTAACACCGGGGAGCTGTTTTTT

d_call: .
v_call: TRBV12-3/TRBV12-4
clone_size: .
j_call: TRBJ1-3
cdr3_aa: CASINSGNTIYF
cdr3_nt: TGTGCCAGCATTAACTCTGGAAACACCATATATTTT

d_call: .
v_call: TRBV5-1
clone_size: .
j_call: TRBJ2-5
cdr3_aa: CASSAPTQETQYF
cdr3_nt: TGCGCCAGCAGCGCCCCCACGCAAGAGACCCAGTACTTC

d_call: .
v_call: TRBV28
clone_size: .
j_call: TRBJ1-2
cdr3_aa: CASSLGRTEYGYTF
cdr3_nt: TGTGCCAGCAGTTTAGGACGGACCGAATATGGCTACACCTTC

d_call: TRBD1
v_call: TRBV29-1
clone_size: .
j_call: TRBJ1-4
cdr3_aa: CSVTGTGGAVSNIPEKLFF
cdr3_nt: TGCAGCGTTACCGGGACAGGGGGCGCGGTGTCCAATATCCCTGAAAAACTGTTTTTT

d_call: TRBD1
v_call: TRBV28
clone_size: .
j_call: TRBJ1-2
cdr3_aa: CASSLSLTGSYGYTF
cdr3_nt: TGTGCCAGCAGTTTATCTTTGACAGGGAGCTATGGCTACACCTTC

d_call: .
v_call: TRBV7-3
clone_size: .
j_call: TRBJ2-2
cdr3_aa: CASSLRGNTGELFF
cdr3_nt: TGTGCCAGCAGCTTAAGGGGGAACACCGGGGAGCTGTTTTTT

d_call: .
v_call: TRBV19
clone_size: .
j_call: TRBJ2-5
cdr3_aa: CASSMGTRGTQYF
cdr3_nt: TGTGCCAGTAGTATGGGGACCAGAGGGACCCAGTACTTC

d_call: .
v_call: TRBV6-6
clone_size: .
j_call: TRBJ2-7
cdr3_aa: CASSDHPKLGEQYF
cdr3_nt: TGTGCCAGCAGTGACCACCCAAAATTGGGCGAGCAGTACTTC

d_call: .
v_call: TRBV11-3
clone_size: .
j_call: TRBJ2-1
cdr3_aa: CASSLVRGSEQFF
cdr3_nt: TGTGCCAGCAGCTTAGTAAGGGGGAGTGAGCAGTTCTTC

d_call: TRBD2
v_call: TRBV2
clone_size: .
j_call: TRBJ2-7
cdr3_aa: CASRRLAGRVQQYF
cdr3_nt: TGTGCCAGCAGGAGACTAGCGGGAAGAGTCCAGCAGTACTTC

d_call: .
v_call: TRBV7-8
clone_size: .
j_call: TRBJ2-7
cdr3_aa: CASSQDTFSVEQYF
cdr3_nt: TGTGCCAGCAGCCAGGACACCTTTTCGGTCGAGCAGTACTTC

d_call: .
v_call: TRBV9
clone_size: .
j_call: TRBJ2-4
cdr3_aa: CASSVGSLAKNIQYF
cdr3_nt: TGTGCCAGCAGCGTAGGCTCCTTAGCCAAAAACATTCAGTACTTC

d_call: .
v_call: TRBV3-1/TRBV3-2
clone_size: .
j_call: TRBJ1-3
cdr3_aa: CASSQRGGSGNTIYF
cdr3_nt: TGTGCCAGCAGCCAGAGGGGTGGCTCTGGAAACACCATATATTTT

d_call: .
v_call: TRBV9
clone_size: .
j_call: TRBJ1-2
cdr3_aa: CASSRELYGYTF
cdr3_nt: TGTGCCAGCAGCCGAGAACTGTATGGCTACACCTTC

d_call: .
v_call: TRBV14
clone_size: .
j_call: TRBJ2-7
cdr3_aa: CASSRGVLKYF
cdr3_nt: TGTGCCAGCAGCCGGGGAGTTCTTAAGTACTTC

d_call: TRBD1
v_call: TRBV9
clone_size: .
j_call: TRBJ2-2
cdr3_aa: CASSATGQTYTGELFF
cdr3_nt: TGTGCCAGCAGCGCGACGGGACAGACATACACCGGGGAGCTGTTTTTT

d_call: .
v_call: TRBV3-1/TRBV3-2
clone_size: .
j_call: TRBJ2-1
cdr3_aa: CASSHGINEQFF
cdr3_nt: TGTGCCAGCAGCCACGGCATCAATGAGCAGTTCTTC

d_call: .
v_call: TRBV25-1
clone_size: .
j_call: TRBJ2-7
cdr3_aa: CASSELAPLSYEQYF
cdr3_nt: TGTGCCAGCAGTGAACTAGCGCCCCTCTCCTACGAGCAGTACTTC

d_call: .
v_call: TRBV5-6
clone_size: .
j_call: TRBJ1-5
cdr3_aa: CASSLGFRNQPQHF
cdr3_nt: TGTGCCAGCAGCTTAGGATTCCGGAATCAGCCCCAGCATTTT

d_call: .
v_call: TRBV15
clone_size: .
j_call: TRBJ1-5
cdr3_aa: CATSSAMRDNQPQHF
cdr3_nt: TGTGCCACCAGCAGCGCCATGCGGGACAATCAGCCCCAGCATTTT

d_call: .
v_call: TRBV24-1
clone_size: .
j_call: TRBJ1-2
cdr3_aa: CATARGGAGKDNYGYTF
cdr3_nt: TGTGCCACCGCCCGGGGTGGAGCCGGCAAGGATAACTATGGCTACACCTTC

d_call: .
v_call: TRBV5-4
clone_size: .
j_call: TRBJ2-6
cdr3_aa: CASSLDFSLAF
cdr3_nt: TGTGCCAGCAGCTTGGACTTTTCTCTGGCTTTC

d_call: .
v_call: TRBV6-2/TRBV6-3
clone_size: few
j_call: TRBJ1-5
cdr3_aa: CASSTLIVSNQPQHF
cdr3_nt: TGTGCCAGCAGTACCCTAATCGTGAGCAATCAGCCCCAGCATTTT

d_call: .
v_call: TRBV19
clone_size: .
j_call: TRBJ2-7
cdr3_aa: CASSSSPTVYEQYF
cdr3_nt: TGTGCCAGTAGTTCTAGTCCCACTGTCTACGAGCAGTACTTC

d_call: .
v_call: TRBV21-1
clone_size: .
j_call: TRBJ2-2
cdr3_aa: CASREGDRAGPPGELFF
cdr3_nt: TGTGCCAGCAGAGAGGGAGACAGGGCCGGGCCACCCGGGGAGCTGTTTTTT

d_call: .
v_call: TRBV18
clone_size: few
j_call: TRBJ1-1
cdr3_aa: CASSYQTENTEAFF
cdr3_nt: TGTGCCAGCTCATACCAAACAGAGAACACTGAAGCTTTCTTT